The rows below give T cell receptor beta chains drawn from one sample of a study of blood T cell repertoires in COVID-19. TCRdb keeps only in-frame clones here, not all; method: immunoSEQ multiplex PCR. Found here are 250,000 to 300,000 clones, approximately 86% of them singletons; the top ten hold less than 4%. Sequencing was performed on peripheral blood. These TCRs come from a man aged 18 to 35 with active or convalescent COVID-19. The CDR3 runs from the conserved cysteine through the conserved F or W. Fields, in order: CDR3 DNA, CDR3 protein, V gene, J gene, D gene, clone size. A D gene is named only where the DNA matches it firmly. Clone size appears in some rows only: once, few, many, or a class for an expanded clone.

CDR3nt: TGCGCCAGCAGTGAGGGGGCGGTCTATGGCTACACCTTC
CDR3aa: CASSEGAVYGYTF
v_gene: TRBV5-1
j_gene: TRBJ1-2
d_gene: TRBD1
abundance: -

CDR3nt: TGTGCCTGGAGCGTGATAGATGAGCAGTACTTC
CDR3aa: CAWSVIDEQYF
v_gene: TRBV30
j_gene: TRBJ2-7
d_gene: -
abundance: -

CDR3nt: TGTGCCAGCAGCTTCGGACAGCCAAATCAGCCCCAGCATTTT
CDR3aa: CASSFGQPNQPQHF
v_gene: TRBV5-5
j_gene: TRBJ1-5
d_gene: -
abundance: once

CDR3nt: TGTGCCAGCAGCCTATTTACCTACGAGCAGTACTTC
CDR3aa: CASSLFTYEQYF
v_gene: TRBV28
j_gene: TRBJ2-7
d_gene: -
abundance: -

CDR3nt: TGTGCCAGTAGTATCCGGGGGACAGGGGTTCAGCCCCAGCATTTT
CDR3aa: CASSIRGTGVQPQHF
v_gene: TRBV19
j_gene: TRBJ1-5
d_gene: TRBD1
abundance: -

CDR3nt: TGTGCCAGTTTCGGGACAGGCAATCAGCCCCAGCATTTT
CDR3aa: CASFGTGNQPQHF
v_gene: TRBV19
j_gene: TRBJ1-5
d_gene: TRBD1
abundance: -

CDR3nt: TGTGCCAGCAGTGTAATAGCGGGGGTGGAGACCCAGTACTTC
CDR3aa: CASSVIAGVETQYF
v_gene: TRBV28
j_gene: TRBJ2-5
d_gene: TRBD2
abundance: -

CDR3nt: TGCGCCAGCCGAGGGGGGGCGACTGAAGCTTTCTTT
CDR3aa: CASRGGATEAFF
v_gene: TRBV4-1
j_gene: TRBJ1-1
d_gene: -
abundance: -

CDR3nt: TGTGCCAGCAGCCGCGGGGCGGGGGACGAGCAGTACTTC
CDR3aa: CASSRGAGDEQYF
v_gene: TRBV11-2
j_gene: TRBJ2-7
d_gene: TRBD2
abundance: -

CDR3nt: TGTGCCTGGAACAGGGGGCGTGGTGAAAAACTGTTTTTT
CDR3aa: CAWNRGRGEKLFF
v_gene: TRBV30
j_gene: TRBJ1-4
d_gene: TRBD1
abundance: -

CDR3nt: TGTGCCACCAGTGCAAAGCCAGGGGTCAATGAGCAGTTCTTC
CDR3aa: CATSAKPGVNEQFF
v_gene: TRBV24-1
j_gene: TRBJ2-1
d_gene: -
abundance: -

CDR3nt: TGTGCCAGCAGCTTTGCGGGGGCCCAAGAGACCCAGTACTTC
CDR3aa: CASSFAGAQETQYF
v_gene: TRBV5-6
j_gene: TRBJ2-5
d_gene: -
abundance: few

CDR3nt: TGTGCCAGCAGTGACGTCGGTAGCGGGGAGACCCAGTACTTC
CDR3aa: CASSDVGSGETQYF
v_gene: TRBV2
j_gene: TRBJ2-5
d_gene: TRBD2
abundance: -

CDR3nt: TGTGCCATCTCTCCACAGGGGGACACTGAAGCTTTCTTT
CDR3aa: CAISPQGDTEAFF
v_gene: TRBV6-6
j_gene: TRBJ1-1
d_gene: TRBD1
abundance: -

CDR3nt: TGCGCCAGCAGCCAAGAGTCCAGGGATGATCAGCCCCAGCATTTT
CDR3aa: CASSQESRDDQPQHF
v_gene: TRBV4-3
j_gene: TRBJ1-5
d_gene: -
abundance: -

CDR3nt: TGTGCCAGCAGTTTATTGGACAGGGATCCTTCACCCCTCCACTTT
CDR3aa: CASSLLDRDPSPLHF
v_gene: TRBV27
j_gene: TRBJ1-6
d_gene: TRBD1
abundance: -

CDR3nt: TGTGCCAGCAGCTTATTTAAGGGGTTCGAGCAGTACTTC
CDR3aa: CASSLFKGFEQYF
v_gene: TRBV11-2
j_gene: TRBJ2-7
d_gene: -
abundance: -

CDR3nt: TGCAGCGTTTCCGACAGGGTGTTCTCCGGGGAGCTGTTTTTT
CDR3aa: CSVSDRVFSGELFF
v_gene: TRBV29-1
j_gene: TRBJ2-2
d_gene: TRBD1
abundance: -

CDR3nt: TGTGCCAGCAGCTTGTTCAGGGGTCCTCAGCCCCAGCATTTT
CDR3aa: CASSLFRGPQPQHF
v_gene: TRBV5-8
j_gene: TRBJ1-5
d_gene: -
abundance: -

CDR3nt: TGTGCCACCAGTGACGGAGGGACTAGCGGGACGTACAATGAGCAGTTCTTC
CDR3aa: CATSDGGTSGTYNEQFF
v_gene: TRBV24-1
j_gene: TRBJ2-1
d_gene: TRBD2
abundance: once

CDR3nt: TGTGCCATCAGTGATCCGGCTAGCGGGAATGCGTTCTTC
CDR3aa: CAISDPASGNAFF
v_gene: TRBV10-3
j_gene: TRBJ2-1
d_gene: TRBD2
abundance: -

CDR3nt: TGTGCCAGCAGTGAGTGGCGGGAGAACACCGGGGAGCTGTTTTTT
CDR3aa: CASSEWRENTGELFF
v_gene: TRBV2
j_gene: TRBJ2-2
d_gene: -
abundance: once

CDR3nt: TGTGCCAGCAACACAGGGGGCCCGGACTATGGCTACACCTTC
CDR3aa: CASNTGGPDYGYTF
v_gene: TRBV7-9
j_gene: TRBJ1-2
d_gene: TRBD1
abundance: -

CDR3nt: TGTGCCAGCAGCCCTGGGACAGGCTATGAAGCTTTCTTT
CDR3aa: CASSPGTGYEAFF
v_gene: TRBV7-3
j_gene: TRBJ1-1
d_gene: TRBD1
abundance: -

CDR3nt: TGTGCCAGCAAACTACCCCAGGGGGATGCAGATACGCAGTATTTT
CDR3aa: CASKLPQGDADTQYF
v_gene: TRBV27
j_gene: TRBJ2-3
d_gene: TRBD1
abundance: -

CDR3nt: TGTGCCAGCAGTGCAGAAGGGGGTCGCAATCAGCCCCAGCATTTT
CDR3aa: CASSAEGGRNQPQHF
v_gene: TRBV2
j_gene: TRBJ1-5
d_gene: -
abundance: -

CDR3nt: TGCAGCGTTGAAGGGACGGGGACTGAAGCTTTCTTT
CDR3aa: CSVEGTGTEAFF
v_gene: TRBV29-1
j_gene: TRBJ1-1
d_gene: -
abundance: -

CDR3nt: TGTGCCAGCAGCGTAGGCGGCAGGGGAGACGAGCAGTACTTC
CDR3aa: CASSVGGRGDEQYF
v_gene: TRBV9
j_gene: TRBJ2-7
d_gene: -
abundance: -

CDR3nt: TGTGCCAGCAGTTTCGTTCGTGATACGCAGTATTTT
CDR3aa: CASSFVRDTQYF
v_gene: TRBV12-3/TRBV12-4
j_gene: TRBJ2-3
d_gene: -
abundance: -

CDR3nt: TGTGCCAGCAGTTTACCCGACAGGGGGAATGAAAAACTGTTTTTT
CDR3aa: CASSLPDRGNEKLFF
v_gene: TRBV28
j_gene: TRBJ1-4
d_gene: TRBD1
abundance: -

CDR3nt: TGTGCCTGGAGTGGGACTTTGGGCCGCTACGAGCAGTACTTC
CDR3aa: CAWSGTLGRYEQYF
v_gene: TRBV30
j_gene: TRBJ2-7
d_gene: -
abundance: -

CDR3nt: TGTGCCAGCAGCTATCGGACAGGACGGGCTGGCTACACCTTC
CDR3aa: CASSYRTGRAGYTF
v_gene: TRBV6-5
j_gene: TRBJ1-2
d_gene: TRBD1
abundance: few

CDR3nt: TGTGCCAGCAGCTTGGGGAGCGGGACACCCCAGCATTTT
CDR3aa: CASSLGSGTPQHF
v_gene: TRBV7-2
j_gene: TRBJ1-5
d_gene: -
abundance: -

CDR3nt: TGTGCCACCAGCAGGGGACAGGGGGGCTATCAGCCCCAGCATTTT
CDR3aa: CATSRGQGGYQPQHF
v_gene: TRBV15
j_gene: TRBJ1-5
d_gene: TRBD1
abundance: -

CDR3nt: TGTGCCAGCAGCTCCGGGACACTCAATTCACCCCTCCACTTT
CDR3aa: CASSSGTLNSPLHF
v_gene: TRBV7-9
j_gene: TRBJ1-6
d_gene: -
abundance: -

CDR3nt: TGTGCCAGCAGCTTAAGAGGCAGGGATGAGCAGTTCTTC
CDR3aa: CASSLRGRDEQFF
v_gene: TRBV7-9
j_gene: TRBJ2-1
d_gene: -
abundance: -

CDR3nt: TGCACCAGCAGCCAAGACGGACCGACAGGGTTTATATTCACCGGGGAGCTGTTTTTT
CDR3aa: CTSSQDGPTGFIFTGELFF
v_gene: TRBV1
j_gene: TRBJ2-2
d_gene: -
abundance: -

CDR3nt: TGTGCCAGCAGTTATGGACGGGACTCGTACTTC
CDR3aa: CASSYGRDSYF
v_gene: TRBV2
j_gene: TRBJ2-7
d_gene: -
abundance: -

CDR3nt: TGTGCCAGCAGCTTGAGGACTAGCGGGGGCATGGATACGCAGTATTTT
CDR3aa: CASSLRTSGGMDTQYF
v_gene: TRBV7-9
j_gene: TRBJ2-3
d_gene: TRBD2
abundance: -

CDR3nt: TGTGCCAGCAGCTTACAACCAATAGCGGGAGGGAACACCGGGGAGCTGTTTTTT
CDR3aa: CASSLQPIAGGNTGELFF
v_gene: TRBV7-3
j_gene: TRBJ2-2
d_gene: TRBD2
abundance: few

CDR3nt: TGCGCCAGCAGCTTGGGGATGGAGGGAAGGTCTGGAAACACCATATATTTT
CDR3aa: CASSLGMEGRSGNTIYF
v_gene: TRBV5-1
j_gene: TRBJ1-3
d_gene: -
abundance: -